One T cell receptor beta chain is described in this entry. The data derive from a study of blood T cell repertoires in COVID-19. Whole-study context: Sites in the United States, Italy and Spain provided acute and convalescent COVID-19 samples. The analysed material was cDNA or gDNA that came from T cells, B-cell-depleted T cells, or PBMCs.

Per the original methods: Amplification of reference gene primers was used by the study to estimate nucleated cell counts. Here immunoSEQ multiplex PCR was the method, and the copy in TCRdb shows in-frame clones only, minus some. V and J calls and clone size are as listed in that table; D and trimming were resolved from the DNA. The sample carries some 190,000 clones, 81% recorded once. The CDR3 is 14 amino acids. The ends were cut back, 2 bases at V and 0 bases at J, with 7 bases in the middle. Germline V CDR1 and CDR2: PRHDT, FYEKMQ (reference sequence). While infection was still active, Seattle patients were enrolled and then followed longitudinally.

This receptor was taken from a woman aged 40-49 years with COVID-19, enrolled during active disease. V and J are TRBV13 and TRBJ1-2; D is perhaps TRBD1 (5 bases). The sequenced material came from peripheral blood. CDR3 protein: CASSLQGSNYGYTF. CDR3 coding DNA: TGTGCCAGCAGCTTACAGGGATCTAACTATGGCTACACCTTC. Full variable domain (remainder filled in from reference TRBV13 and TRBJ1-2): AAGVIQSPRHLIKEKRETATLKCYPIPRHDTVYWYQQGPGQDPQFLISFYEKMQSDKGSIPDRFSAQQFSDYHSELNMSSLELGDSALYFCASSLQGSNYGYTFGSGTRLTVV.